Following are 27 T cell receptor beta chains from one sample sequenced in a study of neurological immune-mediated disorders. Via MiXCR, TCRdb re-called the 5' RACE reads, giving one row per CDR3 protein. The repertoire holds some 33,000 distinct CDR3 sequences, with over 1.2% as singletons. The sample consisted of PBMCs. These receptors all come from a woman in her thirties with multiple sclerosis.

This clonotype was observed at least ten times. The rearrangement joins TRBV24-1 to TRBJ2-2, with D unclear. V dropped 6 bases and J dropped 0 bases, with 10 bases sitting between them. The CDR3 runs to 15 residues. CDR1 KGHDR and CDR2 SFDVKD come from the germline V gene. In DNA form, the CDR3 reads TGTGCCACCAGTACACGACAAGCGAACACCGGGGAGCTGTTTTTT. Its translation is CATSTRQANTGELFF.

This clonotype was seen repeatedly, ten times or more. The gene calls are TRBV20-1 and TRBJ2-7; TRBD1 agrees at 9 bases. There are 14 residues in the CDR3. The V and J ends lost 3 bases and 6 bases, in that order; junction bases with no gene match: 9. Per the germline V gene, CDR1 is DFQATT and CDR2 is SNEGSKA (reference sequence). The CDR3: CSARARDRVFEQYF. As DNA, the CDR3 is TGCAGTGCTAGGGCTCGGGACAGGGTTTTCGAGCAGTACTTC.

This clonotype occurred many times. This chain joins TRBV20-1 and TRBJ1-5; D is ambiguous. This CDR3 is 14 amino acids long. The V gene lost 1 base and the J gene lost 0 bases, with 7 bases spanning the gap. The germline V gene encodes CDR1 DFQATT and CDR2 SNEGSKA (reference sequence). The CDR3 loop reads CSARVGNSNQPQHF. The CDR3, as DNA: TGCAGTGCTAGAGTGGGGAATAGCAATCAGCCCCAGCATTTT.

This clonotype has ten or more counts. This chain uses TRBV7-7 with TRBJ2-1; the match to TRBD2 covers 13 bases. Germline V gives CDR1 SSHAT, CDR2 FNYEAQ (reference sequence). The CDR3 has 18 amino acids. Germline trimming cut 5 bases from V and 0 bases from J; bases unmatched to any gene: 7. The CDR3 DNA follows: TGTGCCAGCAGCCGACTAGCGGGGGGCTCGAGCTCCTACAATGAGCAGTTCTTC. It encodes CASSRLAGGSSSYNEQFF.

This clonotype has at least ten counts. The V gene is TRBV5-1, the J gene TRBJ2-3; 12 bases fit TRBD2. The germline V gene has CDR1 SGHRS and CDR2 YFSETQ. Trimming at V came to 7 bases and at J to 3 bases, leaving 3 bases not matched to a gene. CDR3 size: 14 residues. CDR3 sequence reads: CASQTSGGTDTQYF. In nucleotides, the CDR3 is TGCGCCAGCCAGACTAGCGGGGGAACAGATACGCAGTATTTT.

This clonotype was recorded at least ten times. This chain joins TRBV5-1 and TRBJ1-1, with 11 bases lining up with TRBD1. There are 14 residues in the CDR3. V was clipped by 2 bases and J by 7 bases; unmatched bases: 4. Germline assignment: CDR1 SGHRS and CDR2 YFSETQ. In nucleotides, the CDR3 is TGCGCCAGCAGCTTCGGACAGGGGGCGGGTGAAGCTTTCTTT. It is translated as CASSFGQGAGEAFF.

This clonotype was seen at least ten times. V is TRBV5-1 and J is TRBJ2-3; TRBD2 matches at 11 bases. Germline trimming cut 3 bases from V and 2 bases from J; bases unmatched to any gene: 2. The CDR3 spans 15 residues. Germline values: CDR1 SGHRS, CDR2 YFSETQ. DNA of the CDR3: TGCGCCAGCAGCTCTAGCGGGGGGACCACAGATACGCAGTATTTT. Translating gives CASSSSGGTTDTQYF. Full variable domain (remainder filled in from reference TRBV5-1 and TRBJ2-3): KAGVTQTPRYLIKTRGQQVTLSCSPISGHRSVSWYQQTPGQGLQFLFEYFSETQRNKGNFPGRFSGRQFSNSRSEMNVSTLELGDSALYLCASSSSGGTTDTQYFGPGTRLTVL.

The chain links TRBV6-2 or TRBV6-3 to TRBJ2-1; the D is unclear. Germline CDR1 is MNHEY and CDR2 is SVGEGT. CDR3 length equals 12 residues. V lost 6 bases and J 5 bases, leaving 8 bases between the germline ends. CDR3 sequence: CASSQFHNEQFF. CDR3 DNA: TGTGCCAGCAGCCAATTCCACAATGAGCAGTTCTTC.

At least ten counts were recorded for this clonotype. The chain employs TRBV7-3 and TRBJ2-3, with D perhaps given as TRBD1 or TRBD2 (5 bases each). This CDR3 region has 15 residues. V was cut by 4 bases and J by 3 bases, with 14 bases left in between. The germline V gene has CDR1 SGHTA and CDR2 FQGTGA. The CDR3 region is CASSYTGTVTDTQYF. The CDR3 DNA is TGTGCCAGCAGCTATACCGGGACCGTAACAGATACGCAGTATTTT.

This clonotype has ten or more counts. This chain links TRBV5-1 with TRBJ2-7; D is unclear. The CDR3 is 13 residues long. The V and J ends lost 0 bases and 5 bases respectively, with 9 bases between them. Germline V gene data show CDR1 as SGHRS and CDR2 as YFSETQ. The CDR3 DNA is TGCGCCAGCAGCTTGGTTCTCAACGACGAGCAGTACTTC. Translated, it gives CASSLVLNDEQYF.

This clonotype was observed at least ten times. This chain joins TRBV5-1 and TRBJ1-1; TRBD1 might be the D (6 bases). The CDR3 extends over 14 amino acids. The ends were cut back, 4 bases at V and 5 bases at J, with 15 bases in the middle. From germline, CDR1 is SGHRS and CDR2 YFSETQ. The CDR3 coding sequence is TGCGCCAGCAGCCCTAACCTACAGGGAACTGAAGCTTTCTTT. Amino acid sequence: CASSPNLQGTEAFF.

There are many counts of this clonotype. The genes are TRBV9 and TRBJ2-1; weak D call: TRBD1 (6 bases). V lost 2 bases and J 6 bases, leaving 15 bases between the germline ends. CDR1 SGDLS and CDR2 YYNGEE come from the germline V gene. CDR3 length equals 15 residues. CDR3 sequence (DNA): TGTGCCAGCAGCGTTACGGACAGCTTGGGCAATGAGCAGTTCTTC. As protein: CASSVTDSLGNEQFF.

This clonotype was recorded at least ten times. J is TRBJ1-1 and V is TRBV21-1. TRBV21-1 constitutes a pseudogene. This CDR3 has 15 residues. As DNA, the CDR3 is TGTGCCAGCAGCCCGAAGCGTTTGGACAACACTGAAGCTTTCTTT. Encoded protein: CASSPKRLDNTEAFF.

This clonotype has a count of ten or more. This rearrangement joins TRBV5-1 to TRBJ1-2; TRBD1 aligns across 10 bases. Germline-derived CDR1 and CDR2 are SGHRS and YFSETQ. There are 14 residues in the CDR3. V trimming: 4 bases; J trimming: 7 bases; junction bases outside the gene matches: 7. This CDR3 reads CASSAGTGAFGYTF. The CDR3 region has the DNA TGCGCCAGCAGCGCCGGGACAGGGGCATTTGGCTACACCTTC.

This clonotype was seen ten or more times. V is TRBV7-6 and J is TRBJ2-2; D perhaps matches TRBD1 (6 bases). V lost 5 bases, J lost 1 base, and 11 bases lay in between. CDR1 and CDR2 (germline): SGHVS, FNYEAQ. This CDR3 has 15 residues. The CDR3 loop reads CASSAKGQNTGELFF. Written as DNA, the CDR3 is TGTGCCAGCAGCGCGAAGGGACAGAACACCGGGGAGCTGTTTTTT.

Many counts were recorded for this clonotype. V is TRBV9 and J is TRBJ1-4; D possibly corresponds to TRBD1 (5 bases). CDR1 and CDR2 (germline): SGDLS, YYNGEE. Trimming took off 3 bases at V and 6 bases at J, with 15 bases between the two ends. CDR3 size: 15 residues. CDR3 nucleotide sequence: TGTGCCAGCAGCGGTTCCGAGGACATGGATGAAAAACTGTTTTTT. Amino acid sequence: CASSGSEDMDEKLFF.

In this sample, this clonotype turned up many times. The chain combines TRBV7-8 with TRBJ2-7; possibly TRBD1 for D (6 bases). The V gene lost 5 bases and the J gene lost 0 bases, with 26 bases spanning the gap. Germline loops: CDR1 SGHVS, CDR2 FQNEAQ. This CDR3 is built from 19 residues. The CDR3, as DNA: TGTGCCAGCAGCCCACTAATACTTCCGACAGGAAGGAGCTCCTACGAGCAGTACTTC. Its protein product is CASSPLILPTGRSSYEQYF.

This clonotype came up many times. The V call is TRBV7-3, the J call TRBJ2-1; TRBD2 matches 7 bases. The CDR3 is 15 amino acids. With V trimmed by 5 bases and J by 0 bases, 4 bases remained unmatched. Per germline, CDR1 SGHTA and CDR2 FQGTGA. In nucleotides, the CDR3 is TGTGCCAGCAGCCGAGGACTAGTCTCCTACAATGAGCAGTTCTTC. This codes for CASSRGLVSYNEQFF.

The chain has TRBV20-1 and TRBJ2-5; D might be TRBD1 or TRBD2, each matching 5 bases. V was trimmed by 6 bases and J by 5 bases, leaving 13 bases between them. This CDR3 contains 12 residues. Germline CDR1 and CDR2: DFQATT and SNEGSKA (reference sequence). Here the CDR3 DNA reads TGCAGTGCCAGGACATGGAGGGAGACCCAGTACTTC. This encodes CSARTWRETQYF.

Ten or more counts support this clonotype. The chain couples TRBV3-1 to TRBJ2-3; D possibly matches TRBD1 or TRBD2 (6 bases each). The CDR3 totals 15 residues. Germline-derived CDR1 and CDR2 are LGHDT and YNNKEL (reference sequence). V gave up 3 bases and J gave up 2 bases, with 12 bases separating them. The CDR3: CASSHLGGHTDTQYF. The DNA for the CDR3 is TGTGCCAGCAGCCACCTCGGGGGCCACACAGATACGCAGTATTTT.

In this sample, this clonotype turned up many times. The chain's CDR3 is CASSLDLGLGEQFF. DNA of the CDR3: TGTGCCAGCAGCTTAGATTTGGGGTTGGGTGAGCAGTTCTTC. This rearrangement joins TRBV11-2 to TRBJ2-1; the D is unclear. CDR1 and CDR2 (germline): SGHAT, FQNNGV. Trimming stripped 0 bases from V and 9 bases from J, with 12 bases between. This CDR3 spans 14 amino acids.

This clonotype was found many times. The J gene is TRBJ1-4, the V gene TRBV20-1; D uncertain. The CDR3 is made up of 13 amino acids. The ends were cut back, 3 bases at V and 7 bases at J, with 12 bases in the middle. CDR1 is DFQATT and CDR2 is SNEGSKA in the germline V gene (reference sequence). CDR3 nucleotides: TGCAGTGCTAGCGGGCAGGAAGGTGAAAAACTGTTTTTT. Translated: CSASGQEGEKLFF.

This clonotype was counted many times. The J gene is TRBJ2-5, the V gene TRBV7-9; 7 nucleotides align to TRBD1. CDR1 is SEHNR and CDR2 is FQNEAQ in the germline V gene (reference sequence). V shed 6 bases, J shed 4 bases, and the junction held 8 bases outside the gene matches. The CDR3 is made up of 14 amino acids. The CDR3 DNA reads TGTGCCAGCAGTTCCGACAGGGAAGGAGAGACCCAGTACTTC. Its translation is CASSSDREGETQYF.

This clonotype was counted many times. The V gene is TRBV6-5, the J gene TRBJ1-3; no reliable D call. V lost 8 bases and J 7 bases, leaving 15 bases between the germline ends. Germline-derived CDR1 and CDR2 are MNHEY and SVGAGI. There are 13 residues in the CDR3. The CDR3 here is CASLERSTNTIYF. DNA for the CDR3: TGTGCCAGCTTAGAGAGGTCGACGAACACCATATATTTT.

The table lists this clonotype with many counts. The J gene is TRBJ1-3, the V gene TRBV27; 7 bases agree with TRBD1. This CDR3 is built from 15 residues. Per germline, CDR1 MNHEY and CDR2 SMNVEV (reference sequence). After removal of 5 bases from V and 3 bases from J, the junction contained 7 bases not matched to a gene. This CDR3 reads CASSPLTGHGNTIYF. The CDR3 DNA is TGTGCCAGCAGTCCCCTGACAGGGCATGGAAACACCATATATTTT.

This clonotype has a count of ten or more. The chain couples TRBV10-3 to TRBJ1-2, with D unresolved. This CDR3 is built from 12 residues. V was pared by 3 bases and J by 4 bases, with 6 bases between. The germline gives CDR1 ENHRY, CDR2 SYGVKD. CDR3 nucleotide sequence: TGTGCCATCAGTGATGAAGTCTATGGCTACACCTTC. It yields the protein CAISDEVYGYTF.

This clonotype was detected many times. CDR3 protein: CATQGRGFQETQYF. The CDR3 region has the DNA TGTGCCACACAGGGGCGCGGATTCCAAGAGACCCAGTACTTC. The rearrangement joins TRBV7-7 to TRBJ2-5, with 7 bases matching TRBD1. V trimming: 10 bases; J trimming: 1 base; junction bases outside the gene matches: 9. The germline CDR1 and CDR2 sequences are SSHAT and FNYEAQ (reference sequence). This CDR3 contains 14 residues. Drawing the rest from reference TRBV7-7 and TRBJ2-5, the complete variable domain is GAGVSQSPRYKVTKRGQDVTLRCDPISSHATLYWYQQALGQGPEFLTYFNYEAQPDKSGLPSDRFSAERPEGSISTLTIQRTEQRDSAMYRCATQGRGFQETQYFGPGTRLLVL.